Described below is a single T cell receptor beta chain sequence and its context. In its sample, this clonotype was seen many times. Its target antigen remains unknown. No clone much larger than this one lies a single base away; base qualities are absent. The library came from PCR. Reads for this sample came from an Illumina HiSeq 2500. Molecular barcoding was employed in the preparation of TCR libraries, with unique molecular identifiers being used to normalize TCRbeta repertoire quantification. In-frame beta chains were kept once TCRdb had trimmed the public reads at Q25 with fastp and called clones with MiXCR. Rows with a matching CDR3 protein are joined into one entry that keeps the most common DNA and genes. Present in this sample are roughly 500,000 distinct CDR3 sequences, more than 9% of which were seen just once. The top ten hold about 2.1% of the sample. Including the terminal cysteine and phenylalanine, the CDR3 comprises 14 residues. Of the read, only the CDR3 DNA is kept; its 42 bases are in frame from base 1. V is reduced by 1 base and J by 4 bases, leaving a spacing of 6 bases between them. CDR1 and CDR2 were assigned from the germline V gene as KGHDR and SFDVKD.

The source of the sample is a study of T-cell reconstitution after alpha-beta-depleted transplantation in children (dated by TCRdb to about 2016). For context, the study as a whole: The study quantitatively tracked T-cell immune reconstitution after TCRalphabeta/CD19-depleted allogeneic hematopoietic cell transplantation in children using TCR repertoire profiling.

The treatment or condition label of this sample denotes: allogeneic hematopoietic cell transplantation with graft depleted of TCRalphabeta T cells and CD19 B cells. The children who served as transplant recipients had been given grafts of TCRalphabeta/CD19-depleted allogeneic hematopoietic cells. Overall results and qualifications from the work: In some patients, the high TCRbeta diversity seen at day 60 was put down to recipient T cells and intrathymic progenitors that had survived conditioning. Over subsequent months, a decline in hyperexpanded clone frequencies was noted, and after one year, T-cell counts and TCRbeta diversity were mostly ascribed to newly produced T cells. The apparently early recovery of alphabetaT-cell counts about two months after transplant reportedly depended on only several hundred rapidly expanded clones that came from non-depleted graft cells.

The chain uses TRBV24-1 and TRBJ2-2, with no reliable assignment of the D segment. The TCR sequence derives from a child aged 2-15 years with inherited bone marrow failure, due to receive a stem cell transplant. The input for sequencing was PBMCs, taken before TCRalphabeta/CD19-depleted stem cell transplant. The CDR3 sequence is CATSDFEATGELFF. The nucleotides read TGTGCCACCAGTGATTTTGAGGCCACCGGGGAGCTGTTTTTT.